This T cell receptor (beta chain) was documented in a study of T-cell memory formation after mild COVID-19. Points from the study as a whole: Pre-infection memory contained some responding clones, which suggested that cross-reactive memory had joined. Contracting CD8+ clones were enriched in EMRA, CD4+ mainly in CM and EM. Clones contracting over day 15 to 85 were CD4/CD8 balanced, with later expanders leaning CD4+. Nothing confirmed that second-wave clones peaking on day 37 were specific for SARS-CoV-2.

TCRdb independently ran MiXCR on the 5' RACE reads; one entry per CDR3 protein. The table has 200,000 to 250,000 distinct CDR3 sequences, around 9.5% seen once. Trimming took 5 bases from V and 4 from J; bases not matched to a gene: 8. Germline CDR1 reads SGHVS; CDR2 reads FNYEAQ. CDR3 length: 16 residues. Note on this clonotype: Its antigen is still unknown.

The sequencing sample was made of PBMCs or a T cell subset sorted from them (not recorded which). The sequence was collected from a man aged 18 to 30 who had mild COVID-19 (a few samples of this study predate the infection). Cell type and time point are not known. V usage is TRBV7-6 and J usage is TRBJ2-2; TRBD1 aligns across 9 bases. In nucleotides, the CDR3 is TGTGCCAGCAGCCCAGGTCCGGGACAGGGCACCGGGGAGCTGTTTTTT. Amino acids: CASSPGPGQGTGELFF.